The present T cell receptor beta chain was sequenced within a study of cytomegalovirus exposure and HLA in healthy donors. Study-wide results and limits: Within a later analysis, the majority of CMV-associated TCR beta chains appeared HLA-restricted.

A note on this clone: The antigen is undetermined.

Primers for the PCR totalled 60 Vbeta and 13 Jbeta. In the authors' methods: It was a later analysis that counted about 80 million unique TCR beta chains, of which 9.5 million to 14 million were shared. Here immunoSEQ multiplex PCR was the method, and the copy in TCRdb shows in-frame clones only, minus some. V and J calls and clone size come straight from that table; D and trimming were deduced from the DNA. The sample contains about 160,000 clones, 75% to 90% of which appear only once. Between the trimmed V and J ends, which lost 4 bases and 0 bases, there was a span of 7 bases. Germline lookup yields CDR1 SNHLY and CDR2 FYNNEI. CDR3 size: 14 residues.

This sequence joins TRBV2 and TRBJ1-5; no reliable D call. Sequencing used PBMCs. The source is a woman aged 18-29 years in good health and CMV-seronegative. The CDR3 region is CASSGRDSNQPQHF. Written as DNA, the CDR3 is TGTGCCAGCAGTGGGAGGGATAGCAATCAGCCCCAGCATTTT. Looking up the rest from reference TRBV2 and TRBJ1-5 gives the full variable domain: EPEVTQTPSHQVTQMGQEVILRCVPISNHLYFYWYRQILGQKVEFLVSFYNNEISEKSEIFDDQFSVERPDGSNFTLKIRSTKLEDSAMYFCASSGRDSNQPQHFGDGTRLSIL.